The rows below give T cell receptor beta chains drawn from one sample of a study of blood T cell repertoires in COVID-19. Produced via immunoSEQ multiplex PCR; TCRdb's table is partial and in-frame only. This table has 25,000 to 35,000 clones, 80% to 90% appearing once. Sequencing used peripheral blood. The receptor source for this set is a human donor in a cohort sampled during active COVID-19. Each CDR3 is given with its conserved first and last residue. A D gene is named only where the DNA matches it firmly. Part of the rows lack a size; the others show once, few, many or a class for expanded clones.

CDR3: CASTITLGGAYGYTF
DNA: TGTGCCAGCACCATTACCCTAGGGGGGGCCTATGGCTACACCTTC
size: once
D: -
V: TRBV28
J: TRBJ1-2

CDR3: CASSEGQTQYF
DNA: TGTGCCAGCAGTGAGGGCCAGACCCAGTACTTC
size: -
D: -
V: TRBV25-1
J: TRBJ2-5

CDR3: CASSPPLSGGNTGELFF
DNA: TGTGCCAGCAGTCCCCCCCTTAGCGGGGGGAACACCGGGGAGCTGTTTTTT
size: once
D: TRBD2
V: TRBV28
J: TRBJ2-2

CDR3: CASSVIAGGYQETQYF
DNA: TGTGCCAGCAGCGTTATAGCGGGGGGGTACCAAGAGACCCAGTACTTC
size: -
D: TRBD2
V: TRBV9
J: TRBJ2-5

CDR3: CASSYYSTGNTEAFF
DNA: TGTGCCAGCAGTTACTACTCGACAGGGAACACTGAAGCTTTCTTT
size: -
D: -
V: TRBV6-2/TRBV6-3
J: TRBJ1-1

CDR3: CASSQGVNLANYGYTF
DNA: TGTGCCAGCAGCCAAGGTGTCAACTTAGCTAACTATGGCTACACCTTC
size: once
D: -
V: TRBV3-1/TRBV3-2
J: TRBJ1-2

CDR3: CAWSWVGASYEQYF
DNA: TGTGCCTGGAGCTGGGTGGGAGCATCCTACGAGCAGTACTTC
size: -
D: -
V: TRBV30
J: TRBJ2-7

CDR3: CASSLEQGKVDEQFF
DNA: TGTGCCAGCAGTTTAGAACAGGGGAAAGTGGATGAGCAGTTCTTC
size: -
D: TRBD1
V: TRBV28
J: TRBJ2-1

CDR3: CASSEARGAQPQHF
DNA: TGTGCCAGCAGTGAAGCGCGGGGGGCGCAGCCCCAGCATTTT
size: -
D: -
V: TRBV2
J: TRBJ1-5

CDR3: CASSPDRDTQYF
DNA: TGTGCCAGCAGTCCAGACAGGGATACGCAGTATTTT
size: -
D: -
V: TRBV6-2/TRBV6-3
J: TRBJ2-3

CDR3: CASSEFLGQGFTDTQYF
DNA: TGTGCCAGCAGTGAATTTCTGGGACAGGGGTTCACAGATACGCAGTATTTT
size: -
D: TRBD1
V: TRBV6-1
J: TRBJ2-3

CDR3: CASSSIAGPQHF
DNA: TGTGCCAGCAGCTCAATCGCGGGGCCCCAGCATTTT
size: -
D: -
V: TRBV28
J: TRBJ1-5

CDR3: CATSRGQGNYGYTF
DNA: TGTGCCACCAGCCGAGGACAGGGAAACTATGGCTACACCTTC
size: -
D: TRBD1
V: TRBV15
J: TRBJ1-2

CDR3: CASSPMGRGRTDTQYF
DNA: TGTGCCAGCAGTCCCATGGGGCGGGGGCGCACAGATACGCAGTATTTT
size: few
D: -
V: TRBV5-4
J: TRBJ2-3

CDR3: CASTIGWDTQDTEAFF
DNA: TGTGCCAGCACTATAGGCTGGGACACACAAGACACTGAAGCTTTCTTT
size: -
D: -
V: TRBV7-9
J: TRBJ1-1

CDR3: CASSPAQGRNSPLHF
DNA: TGTGCCAGCAGCCCAGCACAGGGTCGGAATTCACCCCTCCACTTT
size: few
D: -
V: TRBV7-2
J: TRBJ1-6

CDR3: CAISEGDRGTDTQYF
DNA: TGTGCCATCAGTGAGGGGGACAGGGGCACAGATACGCAGTATTTT
size: -
D: TRBD1
V: TRBV10-3
J: TRBJ2-3

CDR3: CASSLGGTGTAYEQYF
DNA: TGTGCCAGCAGCTTGGGGGGGACAGGGACGGCCTACGAGCAGTACTTC
size: -
D: TRBD1
V: TRBV5-4
J: TRBJ2-7

CDR3: CASHPGLATEQYF
DNA: TGTGCCAGCCACCCGGGACTAGCGACCGAGCAGTACTTC
size: -
D: TRBD2
V: TRBV6-5
J: TRBJ2-7

CDR3: CASSPGASGGYSYEQYF
DNA: TGTGCCAGCAGCCCCGGGGCTAGCGGGGGGTATTCCTACGAGCAGTACTTC
size: few
D: TRBD2
V: TRBV13
J: TRBJ2-7

CDR3: CASSRQGRSMMAFF
DNA: TGTGCCAGCAGCCGCCAGGGGCGGTCGATGATGGCTTTCTTT
size: -
D: -
V: TRBV6-5
J: TRBJ1-1

CDR3: CASSLGQTGDTQYF
DNA: TGTGCCAGCAGTTTAGGGCAAACCGGAGATACGCAGTATTTT
size: -
D: -
V: TRBV28
J: TRBJ2-3

CDR3: CASSLDGGGARQGTQYF
DNA: TGTGCCAGCAGCTTAGATGGCGGGGGGGCCCGTCAGGGTACGCAGTATTTT
size: -
D: TRBD2
V: TRBV11-2
J: TRBJ2-3

CDR3: CASSLGTSLETQYF
DNA: TGTGCCAGCAGCTTGGGGACTAGCTTGGAGACCCAGTACTTC
size: -
D: TRBD2
V: TRBV9
J: TRBJ2-5

CDR3: CASSPGYNSYEQYF
DNA: TGTGCCAGCAGCCCCGGGTATAATTCCTACGAGCAGTACTTC
size: -
D: -
V: TRBV7-8
J: TRBJ2-7

CDR3: CASSITGSYEQYF
DNA: TGTGCCAGCAGCATTACAGGGTCCTACGAGCAGTACTTC
size: -
D: -
V: TRBV12-3/TRBV12-4
J: TRBJ2-7

CDR3: CASSLEGARNEQFF
DNA: TGTGCCAGCAGCTTAGAAGGGGCGCGCAATGAGCAGTTCTTC
size: -
D: -
V: TRBV7-2
J: TRBJ2-1

CDR3: CASSQGTGGYTF
DNA: TGTGCCAGTAGCCAGGGTACTGGGGGCTACACCTTC
size: -
D: -
V: TRBV19
J: TRBJ1-2

CDR3: CASSVEATSGAYEQYF
DNA: TGTGCCAGCAGCGTAGAGGCCACTAGCGGGGCCTACGAGCAGTACTTC
size: -
D: TRBD2
V: TRBV9
J: TRBJ2-7

CDR3: CASSLGTGVADTQYF
DNA: TGTGCCAGCAGCTTAGGGACAGGGGTGGCAGATACGCAGTATTTT
size: -
D: TRBD1
V: TRBV7-3
J: TRBJ2-3

CDR3: CASSQRGSGYNSPLHF
DNA: TGTGCCAGCAGCCAAAGGGGGAGTGGATATAATTCACCCCTCCACTTT
size: -
D: -
V: TRBV3-1/TRBV3-2
J: TRBJ1-6

CDR3: CASMGQGNYGYTF
DNA: TGTGCCAGCATGGGACAGGGCAACTATGGCTACACCTTC
size: -
D: TRBD1
V: TRBV27
J: TRBJ1-2

CDR3: CASRGQGANQPQHF
DNA: TGTGCCAGCAGGGGACAGGGGGCTAATCAGCCCCAGCATTTT
size: -
D: TRBD1
V: TRBV28
J: TRBJ1-5